This TCR beta chain was recorded in a study of blood T cell repertoires in COVID-19. Produced via immunoSEQ multiplex PCR; TCRdb's table is partial and in-frame only. The table has about 77,000 clones, around nine tenths seen once. V lost 5 bases to trimming and J lost 0 bases, with 14 bases between them. This CDR3 spans 15 amino acids. Per germline, CDR1 MDHEN and CDR2 SYDVKM. The TCR sequence derives from a woman at least 80 years old with active or convalescent COVID-19. Material: peripheral blood. The V and J genes are TRBV28 and TRBJ2-7; D gene uncertain. The CDR3 DNA follows: TGTGCCAGCAGTCTAGGCGGCTCTAACTCCTACGAGCAGTACTTC. The encoded protein is CASSLGGSNSYEQYF. Full variable domain (missing parts from reference TRBV28 and TRBJ2-7): DVKVTQSSRYLVKRTGEKVFLECVQDMDHENMFWYRQDPGLGLRLIYFSYDVKMKEKGDIPEGYSVSREKKERFSLILESASTNQTSMYLCASSLGGSNSYEQYFGPGTRLTVT.